Shown below are 27 T cell receptor beta chains from a single sample sequenced in a study of cytomegalovirus exposure and HLA in healthy donors. A multiplex PCR was run with 60 Vbeta primers and 13 Jbeta primers. Method: immunoSEQ multiplex PCR; TCRdb's copy keeps in-frame clones and lacks some. The profile covers some 100,000 clones, with approximately 80% appearing a single time and roughly 12% taken by the ten largest. Sequences were obtained from PBMCs. These receptors were collected from a middle-aged woman in good health and CMV-seropositive.

J is TRBJ2-5 and V is TRBV5-1, with 7 bases identical to TRBD2. CDR3 size: 15 residues. Germline CDR1 is SGHRS and CDR2 is YFSETQ. V shed 7 bases and J 2 bases; nucleotides not matched to a gene: 11. The CDR3 nucleotides read TGCGCCAGCGTCATGGGGGGGGTCGGGCAAGAGACCCAGTACTTC. Translated, it gives CASVMGGVGQETQYF.

The chain combines TRBV5-1 with TRBJ2-2, with TRBD1 identical over 8 bases. The V gene end was trimmed by 0 bases and the J gene end by 5 bases; junction bases not matched to a gene: 12. The CDR3 extends over 18 amino acids. Germline loops: CDR1 SGHRS, CDR2 YFSETQ. The CDR3 DNA is TGCGCCAGCAGCTTGGGACAGGGGCGTGGATTTCGGACCGGGGAGCTGTTTTTT. As protein: CASSLGQGRGFRTGELFF.

This clone has more than one count but fewer than ten. The chain uses TRBV27 and TRBJ2-7; 9 nucleotides align to TRBD1. Germline CDR1 MNHEY, CDR2 SMNVEV (reference sequence). The CDR3 has 14 residues. V lost 8 bases and J lost 5; bases outside the gene matches: 10. The CDR3 nucleotides are TGTGCCAGCGCACCCCGGACAGGGGTGAACGAGCAGTACTTC. This codes for CASAPRTGVNEQYF.

V usage is TRBV5-1 and J usage is TRBJ2-6, with D tentatively TRBD1 (6 bases). Germline CDR1 SGHRS, CDR2 YFSETQ. CDR3 length: 17 amino acids. The V and J ends lost 3 bases and 0 bases respectively, with 13 bases between them. The CDR3 DNA sequence: TGCGCCAGCAGCTCCACCCGGGACACCTCTGGGGCCAACGTCCTGACTTTC. Residues: CASSSTRDTSGANVLTF.

V gene TRBV19 combines with J gene TRBJ2-5; 12 bases are a match to TRBD2. The V gene's germline CDR1 is LNHDA and CDR2 SQIVND (reference sequence). Unmatched junction bases numbered 6, after V lost 5 bases and J lost 2 bases. The CDR3 has 16 amino acids. The CDR3 spells CASSPRTSGAQETQYF. The DNA of the CDR3 is TGTGCCAGTAGTCCTCGGACTAGCGGGGCTCAAGAGACCCAGTACTTC.

V usage is TRBV28 and J usage is TRBJ1-5; TRBD1 aligns across 7 bases. The CDR3 totals 15 residues. The V and J ends lost 4 bases and 0 bases, in that order; junction bases with no gene match: 3. CDR1 is MDHEN, CDR2 SYDVKM, per germline. The CDR3 DNA reads as TGTGCCAGCAGTTGGGGACAGTATAGCAATCAGCCCCAGCATTTT. This sequence encodes CASSWGQYSNQPQHF.

This chain links TRBV11-2 with TRBJ1-3; tentative D call: TRBD1 (5 bases). The V and J ends lost 1 base and 0 bases respectively, with 13 bases between them. From germline, CDR1 is SGHAT and CDR2 FQNNGV. This CDR3 comprises 17 residues. The CDR3 DNA reads as TGTGCCAGCAGCTTAGGTGGGGCAGGGATCTCTGGAAACACCATATATTTT. Translating it yields CASSLGGAGISGNTIYF.

The rearrangement links TRBV19 to TRBJ1-5; no firm D call. Between the trimmed V and J ends, which lost 6 bases and 3 bases, there was a span of 15 bases. This CDR3 is built from 15 residues. Germline loops: CDR1 LNHDA, CDR2 SQIVND (reference sequence). Here the CDR3 DNA reads TGTGCCAGTAGGTCTTGGGAGGGTAACAATCAGCCCCAGCATTTT. The encoded protein is CASRSWEGNNQPQHF.

This chain connects TRBV29-1 to TRBJ1-2; D gene ambiguous. Looked up from germline, CDR1 is SQVTM and CDR2 is ANQGSEA. The CDR3 extends over 16 amino acids. V lost 6 bases to trimming and J lost 8 bases, with 28 bases between them. CDR3 in DNA: TGCAGCGTCGCTGGTGCGAACCAGCGGTCGGCTGTCGGCTACACCTTC. Amino acid sequence: CSVAGANQRSAVGYTF.

This clone was seen only once. The rearrangement uses TRBV19 and TRBJ2-7; maybe TRBD1 (5 bases). Germline CDR1 reads LNHDA; CDR2 reads SQIVND (reference sequence). The CDR3 sequence is 16 residues long. Trimming removed 6 bases from V and 0 bases from J, with 18 bases in between. The CDR3 DNA is TGTGCCAGTAGCCCCATCGGGTTACAGGACTCCTACGAGCAGTACTTC. Protein product: CASSPIGLQDSYEQYF.

This sequence joins TRBV15 and TRBJ1-2, with 7 bases matching TRBD1. V was clipped by 5 bases and J by 5 bases; unmatched bases: 14. In germline, CDR1 is LNHNV, CDR2 YYDKDF (reference sequence). The CDR3 loop spans 16 amino acids. DNA of the CDR3: TGTGCCACCAGCCCCCGATCCTATACGACAGGGTATGGCTACACCTTC. Protein sequence: CATSPRSYTTGYGYTF.

This rearrangement joins TRBV5-1 to TRBJ2-1; possible D gene TRBD2, 7 bases. Trimming stripped 2 bases from V and 7 bases from J, with 19 bases between. CDR3 length equals 16 residues. The germline V gene has CDR1 SGHRS and CDR2 YFSETQ. The CDR3 loop reads CASSLGGGLEGNEQFF. The CDR3 bases are TGCGCCAGCAGCTTAGGGGGGGGCCTTGAGGGGAATGAGCAGTTCTTC.

V is TRBV5-4 and J is TRBJ1-4; D remains unclear. The V end was cut by 7 bases, the J end by 8 bases, with 12 bases between. Germline assignment: CDR1 SGHNT and CDR2 YYREEE (reference sequence). The length of the CDR3 is 12 residues. The CDR3 DNA sequence: TGTGCCAGCTCCGCTCCCGGGGAAAAACTGTTTTTT. Translating gives CASSAPGEKLFF.

The rearrangement links TRBV6-5 to TRBJ2-7; TRBD1 matches 9 bases. V lost 6 bases to trimming and J lost 4 bases; unmatched junction nucleotides: 10. CDR3 length: 15 residues. Germline-derived CDR1 and CDR2 are MNHEY and SVGAGI. In DNA form, the CDR3 reads TGTGCCAGCAGACCACGACAGGGGGTGGGATACGAGCAGTACTTC. It yields the protein CASRPRQGVGYEQYF.

V usage is TRBV30 and J usage is TRBJ2-4; a weak D match, TRBD1 (6 bases). Trimming left V 0 bases short and J 15 bases short, with 24 bases between. The CDR3 runs 15 residues. Germline V gene sequence: CDR1 GTSNPN, CDR2 SVGIG (reference sequence). For the CDR3, the DNA is TGTGCCTGGAGTGTACCAGGGGCGGTGATCCGGTCCCTGTACTTC. It codes for CAWSVPGAVIRSLYF.

The chain recombines TRBV18 with TRBJ1-1; TRBD1 aligns across 9 bases. The germline V gene has CDR1 KGHSH and CDR2 LQKENI. The CDR3 has 12 amino acids. With 7 bases clipped from V and 4 bases from J, the junction kept 1 base outside the gene matches. In nucleotides, the CDR3 is TGTGCCAGCTTGACAGGGGGCACTGAAGCTTTCTTT. Residues: CASLTGGTEAFF.

This clone was observed a handful of times. The chain has TRBV7-9 and TRBJ1-1, with D possibly matching TRBD1 (5 bases). This CDR3 has 15 residues. CDR1 and CDR2 from the germline V gene are SEHNR and FQNEAQ (reference sequence). With 1 base removed from V and 3 bases from J, the gap between germline ends came to 12 bases. CDR3 nucleotides: TGTGCCAGCAGCTTAGGACTGGGGGGGGACACTGAAGCTTTCTTT. The encoded protein is CASSLGLGGDTEAFF.

The V call is TRBV5-1, the J call TRBJ2-7, with 7 bases fitting TRBD1. Losses at the gene ends were 3 bases for V and 7 bases for J; bases not matched to a gene: 10. The germline CDR1 and CDR2 sequences are SGHRS and YFSETQ. This CDR3 is 14 amino acids long. The CDR3 reads CASSSGQSWEEQYF. The CDR3, as DNA: TGCGCCAGCAGCTCGGGACAGTCCTGGGAGGAGCAGTACTTC.

The chain employs TRBV11-3 and TRBJ2-3; D not resolved. Trimming removed 0 bases at V and 6 bases at J, with 13 bases between. CDR1 and CDR2 (germline): SGHNT, YENEEA. The CDR3 has 15 residues. As DNA, the CDR3 is TGTGCCAGCAGCTTAGAACCTTCCGGCAGGGATACGCAGTATTTT. Protein: CASSLEPSGRDTQYF.

The chain employs TRBV7-3 and TRBJ2-3, with TRBD2 identical over 10 bases. V trimming: 2 bases; J trimming: 3 bases; junction bases outside the gene matches: 5. This CDR3 is built from 16 residues. Germline V CDR1 and CDR2: SGHTA, FQGTGA. In DNA, the CDR3 is TGTGCCAGCAGCTTATTCCCACTAGCGGGGACAGATACGCAGTATTTT. This sequence encodes CASSLFPLAGTDTQYF.

The chain carries TRBV5-6 and TRBJ2-5; TRBD2 might be the D (5 bases). The germline V gene encodes CDR1 SGHDT and CDR2 YYEEEE. Trimming removed 1 base from V and 0 bases from J, with 10 bases in between. The CDR3 extends over 15 amino acids. The CDR3 spells CASSLRVAYQETQYF. The CDR3 DNA is TGTGCCAGCAGCTTGAGGGTAGCGTACCAAGAGACCCAGTACTTC.

The rearrangement joins TRBV6-5 to TRBJ2-5; D gene ambiguous. Germline-derived CDR1 and CDR2 are MNHEY and SVGAGI. Trimming cost V 0 bases and J 1 base, with 6 bases left between them. The CDR3 is 14 amino acids. Here the CDR3 reads CASSYSGTQETQYF. For the CDR3, the DNA is TGTGCCAGCAGTTACTCGGGCACCCAAGAGACCCAGTACTTC.

This sequence joins TRBV6-1 and TRBJ2-7, with D possibly matching TRBD1 (5 bases). The CDR3 has 14 residues. Trimming cost V 7 bases and J 0 bases, with 13 bases left between them. Looked up from germline, CDR1 is MNHNS and CDR2 is SASEGT. The CDR3 protein is CASTSGRNSYEQYF. In DNA, the CDR3 is TGTGCCAGCACCTCAGGGCGCAACTCCTACGAGCAGTACTTC.

This clone was observed once. The CDR3 coding sequence is TGTGCCAGCGTAGGTCGGGAGGCCGGGGAGCTGTTTTTT. Its protein is CASVGREAGELFF. The rearrangement joins TRBV2 to TRBJ2-2, with 7 positions matching TRBD2. The germline V gene has CDR1 SNHLY and CDR2 FYNNEI. The CDR3 sequence is 13 residues long. Unmatched junction bases numbered 6, after V lost 8 bases and J lost 6 bases. Drawing the rest from reference TRBV2 and TRBJ2-2, the complete variable domain is EPEVTQTPSHQVTQMGQEVILRCVPISNHLYFYWYRQILGQKVEFLVSFYNNEISEKSEIFDDQFSVERPDGSNFTLKIRSTKLEDSAMYFCASVGREAGELFFGEGSRLTVL.

CDR3 DNA sequence: TGTGCCAGCAGCCCCATCCGGGGCAGGGGGAATTCACCCCTCCACTTT. It yields the protein CASSPIRGRGNSPLHF. The chain has TRBV27 and TRBJ1-6; 7 bases are a match to TRBD1. V lost 6 bases to trimming and J lost 7 bases; unmatched junction nucleotides: 12. The CDR3 length is 16 residues. Germline V gives CDR1 MNHEY, CDR2 SMNVEV (reference sequence).

The chain combines TRBV11-1 with TRBJ2-3, with D maybe TRBD2 (7 bases). CDR3 length: 15 residues. CDR1 is SGHAT and CDR2 is FQDESV in the germline V gene (reference sequence). The germline V and J ends were trimmed by 0 bases and 2 bases, with 9 bases remaining between them. The CDR3, as DNA: TGTGCCAGCAGCTTAGCGGGGGGGCACACAGATACGCAGTATTTT. It yields the protein CASSLAGGHTDTQYF.

The chain has TRBV30 and TRBJ1-2; TRBD1 agrees at 10 bases. V dropped 3 bases and J dropped 3; count of bases not matched to a gene: 7. In germline, CDR1 is GTSNPN, CDR2 SVGIG (reference sequence). The length of the CDR3 is 15 residues. The CDR3: CAWRGQGSRDYGYTF. CDR3 DNA sequence: TGTGCCTGGAGGGGACAGGGGTCAAGGGACTATGGCTACACCTTC.